This TCR beta chain was observed in a study of T cell repertoires in cytomegalovirus infection. As for the study in general: CMV infection plus the matching HLA type was flagged by public TCR beta signatures.

TCRdb fed the reads into MiXCR, producing one record per CDR3 protein. This table holds approximately 630,000 distinct CDR3 sequences, approximately 24% found once. Comments on this clonotype: Its antigen is unidentified.

Trimming stripped 3 bases from V and 6 bases from J, with 27 bases between. CDR3 length equals 18 residues. Per the germline V gene, CDR1 is MDHEN and CDR2 is SYDVKM. Study results and limitations: Totalled public TCR beta family frequency picked out people who carried CMV plus the relevant HLA. What dominated the ex vivo response were HLA-C-restricted CMV-specific TCR beta clonotypes.

The chain employs TRBV28 and TRBJ2-7, with D perhaps matching TRBD1 (6 bases). The origin of this receptor is a human donor in good health (CMV status not recorded). Some clones in this sample may be carry-over from other donors' samples. Sequenced input: CD8+ T cells from PBMCs. The CDR3 DNA follows: TGTGCCAGCAGTTTTAATCAGGGACCGAGGGGGAAGGGTAGCGAGCAGTACGTC. Encoded protein: CASSFNQGPRGKGSEQYV.